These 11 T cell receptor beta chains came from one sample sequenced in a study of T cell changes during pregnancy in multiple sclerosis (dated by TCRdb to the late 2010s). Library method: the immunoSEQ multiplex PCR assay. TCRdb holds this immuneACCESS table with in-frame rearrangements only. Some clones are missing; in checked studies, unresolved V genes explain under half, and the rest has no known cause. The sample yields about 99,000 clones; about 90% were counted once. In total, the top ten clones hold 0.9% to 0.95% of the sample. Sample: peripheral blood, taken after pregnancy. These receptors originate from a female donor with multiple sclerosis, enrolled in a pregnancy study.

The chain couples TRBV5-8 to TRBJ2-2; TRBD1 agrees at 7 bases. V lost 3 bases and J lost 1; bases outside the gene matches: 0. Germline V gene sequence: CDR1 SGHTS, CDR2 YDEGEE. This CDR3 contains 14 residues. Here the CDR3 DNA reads TGTGCCAGCAGCTGGACAGGGAACACCGGGGAGCTGTTTTTT. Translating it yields CASSWTGNTGELFF.

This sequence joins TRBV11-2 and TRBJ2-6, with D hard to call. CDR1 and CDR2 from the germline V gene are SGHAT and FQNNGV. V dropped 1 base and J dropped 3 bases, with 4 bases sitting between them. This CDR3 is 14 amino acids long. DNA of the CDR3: TGTGCCAGCAGCTTAGCAGGTGGGGCCAACGTCCTGACTTTC. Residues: CASSLAGGANVLTF.

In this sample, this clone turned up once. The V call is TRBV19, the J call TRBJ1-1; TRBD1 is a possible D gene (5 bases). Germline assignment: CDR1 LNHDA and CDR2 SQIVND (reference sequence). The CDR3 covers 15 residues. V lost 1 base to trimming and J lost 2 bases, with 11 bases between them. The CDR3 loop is CASSIGRQGNTEAFF. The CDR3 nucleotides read TGTGCCAGTAGTATAGGGCGGCAGGGAAACACTGAAGCTTTCTTT.

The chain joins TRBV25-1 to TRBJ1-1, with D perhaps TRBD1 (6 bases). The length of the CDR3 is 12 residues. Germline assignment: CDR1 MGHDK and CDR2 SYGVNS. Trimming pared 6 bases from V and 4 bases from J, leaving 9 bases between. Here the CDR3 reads CASRGAGTEAFF. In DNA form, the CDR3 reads TGTGCCAGCAGGGGGGCGGGCACTGAAGCTTTCTTT.

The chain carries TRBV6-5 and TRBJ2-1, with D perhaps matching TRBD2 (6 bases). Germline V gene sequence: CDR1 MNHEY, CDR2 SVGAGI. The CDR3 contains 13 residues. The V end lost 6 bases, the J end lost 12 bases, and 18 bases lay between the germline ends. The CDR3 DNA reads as TGTGCCAGCAGCGGGGGATCCCTAACCGGGCAGTTCTTC. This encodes CASSGGSLTGQFF.

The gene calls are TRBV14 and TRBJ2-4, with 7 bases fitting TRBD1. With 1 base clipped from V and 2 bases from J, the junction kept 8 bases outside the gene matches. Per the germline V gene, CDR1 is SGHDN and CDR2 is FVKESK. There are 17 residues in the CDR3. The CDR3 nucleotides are TGTGCCAGCAGCCAAGCCCAGGACAGGAGGTCCAAAAACATTCAGTACTTC. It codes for CASSQAQDRRSKNIQYF.

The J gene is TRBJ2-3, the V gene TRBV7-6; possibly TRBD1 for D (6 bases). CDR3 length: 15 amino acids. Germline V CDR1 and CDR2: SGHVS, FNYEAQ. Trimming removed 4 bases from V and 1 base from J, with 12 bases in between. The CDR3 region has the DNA TGTGCCAGCAGCTACAGGGTAGGAGGCACAGATACGCAGTATTTT. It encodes CASSYRVGGTDTQYF.

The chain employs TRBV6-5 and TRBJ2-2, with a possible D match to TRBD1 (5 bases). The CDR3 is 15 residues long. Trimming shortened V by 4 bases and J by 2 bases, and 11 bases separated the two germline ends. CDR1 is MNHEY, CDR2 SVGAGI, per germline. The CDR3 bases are TGTGCCAGCAGTTCGTCGGACACAAACACCGGGGAGCTGTTTTTT. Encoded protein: CASSSSDTNTGELFF.

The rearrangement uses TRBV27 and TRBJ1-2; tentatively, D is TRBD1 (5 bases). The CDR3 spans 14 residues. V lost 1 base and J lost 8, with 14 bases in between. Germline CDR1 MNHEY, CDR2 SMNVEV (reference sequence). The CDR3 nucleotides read TGTGCCAGCAGTTTATTATCGGGGGTTTCAGGCTACACCTTC. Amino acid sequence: CASSLLSGVSGYTF.

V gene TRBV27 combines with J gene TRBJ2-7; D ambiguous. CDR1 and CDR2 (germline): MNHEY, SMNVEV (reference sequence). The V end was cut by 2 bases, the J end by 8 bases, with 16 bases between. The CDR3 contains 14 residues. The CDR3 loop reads CASSLSRPVFQQYF. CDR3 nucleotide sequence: TGTGCCAGCAGTTTAAGCCGCCCGGTTTTCCAGCAGTACTTC.

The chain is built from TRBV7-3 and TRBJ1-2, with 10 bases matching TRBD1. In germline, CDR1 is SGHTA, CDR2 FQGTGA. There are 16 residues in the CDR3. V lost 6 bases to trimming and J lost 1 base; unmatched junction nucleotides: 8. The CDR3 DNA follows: TGTGCCAGCAGGACCAGCCGGGACAGGGGTAACTATGGCTACACCTTC. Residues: CASRTSRDRGNYGYTF.